This TCR beta chain was recovered during a study of blood T cell repertoires in COVID-19. For the study at large: Material from acute and convalescent COVID-19 was sourced from the United States, Italy and Spain. PBMCs, B-cell-depleted T cells, or T cells provided the cDNA or gDNA that made up the material.

Authors' processing steps: Amplifying reference gene primers gave estimates of nucleated cell counts. TCRdb's copy holds only in-frame clones and misses some; the assay was immunoSEQ multiplex PCR. That table gives V, J and clone size, and the DNA gave D and trimming. Of 360,000 or so clones listed, roughly 90% are singletons. Trimming took 1 base from V and 0 from J, leaving 19 bases between them. Germline V lookup: CDR1 MRHNA, CDR2 SNTAGT. The CDR3 has 19 amino acids. Input material: PBMCs or T cells enriched from blood (not recorded which). The chain has TRBV6-4 and TRBJ1-5; D unresolved. This clonotype was sampled from a woman younger than 45 who had recovered from COVID-19. CDR3 bases: TGTGCCAGCAGTGACTTCACAGCCGCCGTAGTTCATAGCAATCAGCCCCAGCATTTT. It yields the protein CASSDFTAAVVHSNQPQHF.